These 20 T cell receptor beta chains share one sample of origin, sequenced in a study of cytomegalovirus exposure and HLA in healthy donors. Primers for the PCR totalled 60 Vbeta and 13 Jbeta. Sequencing was performed with immunoSEQ multiplex PCR; in TCRdb, only in-frame clones are kept and a portion is missing. Recorded for this sample: tens of thousands of clones. Sequencing was done on a sample of PBMCs. The receptor source for this set is a man between 50 and 59 years old in good health and CMV-seropositive.

The rearrangement joins TRBV7-3 to TRBJ2-7; 7 bases are a match to TRBD2. Germline V gives CDR1 SGHTA, CDR2 FQGTGA. Trimming removed 3 bases from V and 2 bases from J; junction bases left unmatched: 10. The CDR3 totals 16 residues. The CDR3 is CASSFAAGLPPYEQYF. In nucleotides, the CDR3 is TGTGCCAGCAGCTTTGCAGCGGGGTTACCCCCCTACGAGCAGTACTTC.

The genes are TRBV5-5 and TRBJ2-7, with TRBD2 matching 8 bases. V trimming: 4 bases; J trimming: 4 bases; junction bases outside the gene matches: 7. In germline, CDR1 is SGHKS, CDR2 YYEKEE (reference sequence). CDR3 length: 14 residues. As DNA, the CDR3 is TGTGCCAGCAGCCGGCGGGAGGTTGAATACGAGCAGTACTTC. Translated, it gives CASSRREVEYEQYF.

The V gene is TRBV9, the J gene TRBJ1-5; D is ambiguous. Germline V gene sequence: CDR1 SGDLS, CDR2 YYNGEE. Trimming took off 5 bases at V and 5 bases at J, with 17 bases between the two ends. The CDR3 runs to 15 residues. This CDR3 is CASSKTPTVDQPQHF. For the CDR3, the DNA is TGTGCCAGCAGTAAGACACCCACTGTGGATCAGCCCCAGCATTTT.

The rearrangement joins TRBV7-8 to TRBJ2-7; 11 positions match TRBD2. Germline assignment: CDR1 SGHVS and CDR2 FQNEAQ. J lost 4 bases, V lost 5 bases, and 7 bases had no gene match. CDR3 length: 15 residues. The CDR3: CASSRTSGLQYEQYF. The CDR3 coding sequence is TGTGCCAGCAGCCGGACTAGCGGGCTCCAATACGAGCAGTACTTC.

The chain has TRBV4-3 and TRBJ1-1; D is uncertain. This CDR3 has 14 residues. With 0 bases removed from V and 11 bases from J, the gap between germline ends came to 16 bases. Germline lookup yields CDR1 LGHNA and CDR2 YSLEER. CDR3 sequence (DNA): TGCGCCAGCAGCCAAGATCCGAGCAACCTGAGGGCTTTCTTT. Protein product: CASSQDPSNLRAFF.

The chain links TRBV5-6 to TRBJ2-1; 10 bases map to TRBD2. This CDR3 is 15 amino acids long. Germline V gives CDR1 SGHDT, CDR2 YYEEEE. J gave up 4 bases and V 3 bases, and 4 bases lay outside the gene matches. The CDR3 protein is CASSYGTSAYNEQFF. The CDR3 DNA is TGTGCCAGCAGCTACGGGACTAGCGCATACAATGAGCAGTTCTTC.

This chain links TRBV6-1 with TRBJ1-2; 7 bases line up with TRBD1. The CDR3 covers 14 residues. Germline CDR1 is MNHNS and CDR2 is SASEGT. Trimming cost V 6 bases and J 2 bases; bases outside gene matches: 6. CDR3 in DNA: TGTGCCAGCAGGGACCCACAGGGGAACTATGGCTACACCTTC. Translation: CASRDPQGNYGYTF.

The chain's CDR3 is CASSRIAGLNDEKLFF. The CDR3 bases are TGTGCCAGCAGCCGTATTGCGGGCTTAAATGATGAAAAACTGTTTTTT. V and J are TRBV5-6 and TRBJ1-4; D gene ambiguous. The CDR3 loop spans 16 amino acids. Deletions cut 4 bases from V and 6 bases from J, with 19 bases between. CDR1 and CDR2 from the germline V gene are SGHDT and YYEEEE.

The chain is built from TRBV29-1 and TRBJ1-2; perhaps TRBD1 as D (5 bases). The CDR3 length is 11 residues. CDR1 and CDR2 (germline): SQVTM, ANQGSEA. Trimming shortened V by 5 bases and J by 8 bases, and 12 bases separated the two germline ends. The CDR3 sequence: CSVLEGEGYTF. The CDR3 bases are TGCAGCGTTCTGGAAGGGGAAGGCTACACCTTC.

The chain couples TRBV6-5 to TRBJ2-7, with 9 bases identical to TRBD1. This CDR3 contains 15 residues. V lost 3 bases, J lost 4 bases, and 7 bases stayed unmatched. CDR1 MNHEY and CDR2 SVGAGI come from the germline V gene. The CDR3 DNA sequence: TGTGCCAGCAGTTATTCTCAGACAGGGGGATACGAGCAGTACGTC. Residues: CASSYSQTGGYEQYV.

The V and J genes are TRBV18 and TRBJ1-4, with D unresolved. Per the germline V gene, CDR1 is KGHSH and CDR2 is LQKENI. The CDR3 extends over 15 amino acids. V lost 8 bases, J lost 0 bases, and 13 bases lay in between. The CDR3 DNA reads as TGTGCCAGCAGGGAGGCGGTTGCAACTAATGAAAAACTGTTTTTT. Protein sequence: CASREAVATNEKLFF.

The chain employs TRBV5-1 and TRBJ2-1, with 7 bases matching TRBD1. V was pared by 0 bases and J by 3 bases, with 6 bases of the junction left unmatched. CDR1 and CDR2 (germline): SGHRS, YFSETQ. The CDR3 loop spans 16 amino acids. The CDR3, as DNA: TGCGCCAGCAGCTTGGCCTCGGGACAGCGCTACAATGAGCAGTTCTTC. This codes for CASSLASGQRYNEQFF. The complete variable domain, with remaining parts taken from reference TRBV5-1 and TRBJ2-1, reads KAGVTQTPRYLIKTRGQQVTLSCSPISGHRSVSWYQQTPGQGLQFLFEYFSETQRNKGNFPGRFSGRQFSNSRSEMNVSTLELGDSALYLCASSLASGQRYNEQFFGPGTRLTVL.

The chain recombines TRBV30 with TRBJ2-1, with a possible D match to TRBD1 (6 bases). CDR3 size: 12 residues. Trimming shortened V by 2 bases and J by 6 bases, and 8 bases separated the two germline ends. Germline lookup yields CDR1 GTSNPN and CDR2 SVGIG (reference sequence). The CDR3 reads CAWSRQVNEQFF. CDR3 nucleotides: TGTGCCTGGAGTAGACAGGTCAATGAGCAGTTCTTC.

The DNA of the CDR3 is TGTGCCTGGACGGTCGGGATCTACGAGCAGTACTTC. Translated: CAWTVGIYEQYF. This sequence joins TRBV30 and TRBJ2-7; tentative D call: TRBD2 (5 bases). V lost 4 bases and J lost 3, with 10 bases in between. This CDR3 contains 12 residues. The V gene's germline CDR1 is GTSNPN and CDR2 SVGIG (reference sequence).

This rearrangement joins TRBV18 to TRBJ1-5, with TRBD1 matching over 7 bases. V trimming: 6 bases; J trimming: 0 bases; junction bases outside the gene matches: 8. The germline gives CDR1 KGHSH, CDR2 LQKENI. The CDR3 contains 16 residues. Written as DNA, the CDR3 is TGTGCCAGCTCCCTTTCCCAGGGGGGTAGCAATCAGCCCCAGCATTTT. It translates to CASSLSQGGSNQPQHF. Complete variable domain (other parts from reference TRBV18 and TRBJ1-5): NAGVMQNPRHLVRRRGQEARLRCSPMKGHSHVYWYRQLPEEGLKFMVYLQKENIIDESGMPKERFSAEFPKEGPSILRIQQVVRGDSAAYFCASSLSQGGSNQPQHFGDGTRLSIL.

The chain joins TRBV30 to TRBJ1-1; no clear D. The CDR3 spans 13 residues. V gave up 0 bases and J gave up 4 bases, with 9 bases separating them. Looked up from germline, CDR1 is GTSNPN and CDR2 is SVGIG (reference sequence). Here the CDR3 reads CAWSVHFTTEAFF. For the CDR3, the DNA is TGTGCCTGGAGTGTACATTTCACCACTGAAGCTTTCTTT. Using reference TRBV30 and TRBJ1-1 for the parts outside the CDR3, the full variable domain is SQTIHQWPATLVQPVGSPLSLECTVEGTSNPNLYWYRQAAGRGLQLLFYSVGIGQISSEVPQNLSASRPQDRQFILSSKKLLLSDSGFYLCAWSVHFTTEAFFGQGTRLTVV.

In DNA, the CDR3 is TGTGCCAGTAGTATAGGTGCTAGCGGGATAGCCAAAAACATTCAGTACTTC. Residues: CASSIGASGIAKNIQYF. The rearrangement links TRBV19 to TRBJ2-4; 9 bases map to TRBD2. V shed 1 base, J shed 0 bases, and the junction held 4 bases outside the gene matches. This CDR3 has 17 amino acids. Germline V gene sequence: CDR1 LNHDA, CDR2 SQIVND (reference sequence).

The V call is TRBV18, the J call TRBJ2-1; 10 nucleotides match TRBD1. CDR1 and CDR2 from the germline V gene are KGHSH and LQKENI. V was pared by 3 bases and J by 8 bases, with 7 bases of the junction left unmatched. The length of the CDR3 is 15 residues. This CDR3 reads CASSPGTGAWDEQFF. The CDR3, as DNA: TGTGCCAGCTCACCCGGGACAGGGGCATGGGATGAGCAGTTCTTC.

This chain connects TRBV9 to TRBJ1-1, with D perhaps matching TRBD1 (5 bases). Germline CDR1 SGDLS, CDR2 YYNGEE. The germline V and J ends were trimmed by 0 bases and 0 bases, with 6 bases remaining between them. The CDR3 covers 14 residues. CDR3 protein: CASSVEQVNTEAFF. As DNA, the CDR3 is TGTGCCAGCAGCGTAGAACAGGTGAACACTGAAGCTTTCTTT. Full variable domain (rest looked up from reference TRBV9 and TRBJ1-1): DSGVTQTPKHLITATGQRVTLRCSPRSGDLSVYWYQQSLDQGLQFLIQYYNGEERAKGNILERFSAQQFPDLHSELNLSSLELGDSALYFCASSVEQVNTEAFFGQGTRLTVV.

A remark on this clone: The germline gene is not matched at one end of the junction; a read error may be the cause. The chain combines TRBV11-2 with TRBJ2-3, with a tentative D call TRBD2 (5 bases). From germline, CDR1 is SGHAT and CDR2 FQNNGV. The CDR3 contains 13 residues. The DNA of the CDR3 is TGTGCCAGCAGTTTAGAGGGCCCCGGTACGCAGTATTTT. This translates into CASSLEGPGTQYF. Based on the CDR3 plus reference TRBV11-2 and TRBJ2-3, the full variable domain is EAGVAQSPRYKIIEKRQSVAFWCNPISGHATLYWYQQILGQGPKLLIQFQNNGVVDDSQLPKDRFSAERLKGVDSTLKIQPAKLEDSAVYLCASSLEGPGTQYFGPGTRLTVL.